The clone carrying this TCR beta chain was recorded many times. The target antigen is unknown. CDR3 length: 13 amino acids. CDR1 and CDR2 from the germline V gene are SGHTA and FQGNSA. The V end lost 6 bases, the J end lost 7 bases, and 13 bases lay between the germline ends. TCRdb redid the calling of the reads with MiXCR, one entry per CDR3 protein. The sample lists around 300,000 distinct CDR3 sequences, around a quarter seen once, with less than 15% in the top ten. The data are from a study of T cell repertoires in cytomegalovirus infection. The source was cultured PBMCs, collected from culture after CMV antigen stimulation. The clonotype comes from a human donor in good health (CMV status not recorded). Some clones in this sample may be carry-over from other donors' samples. The gene calls are TRBV7-2 and TRBJ1-5; D is possibly TRBD1 (5 bases). The CDR3 sequence is CASSTGRRQPQHF. CDR3 sequence (DNA): TGTGCCAGCAGTACAGGACGGCGACAGCCCCAGCATTTT.